The T cell receptor (beta chain) under discussion was sequenced for a study of cytomegalovirus exposure and HLA in healthy donors. Vbeta (60) and Jbeta (13) primers were used in the PCR. Repertoires were generated with immunoSEQ multiplex PCR, while TCRdb's copy carries only in-frame clones and drops some. This sample has about 97,000 clones, with around 80% found just once. Of note for this clone: Its antigen remains unidentified.

Per germline, CDR1 SGHRS and CDR2 YFSETQ. The CDR3 covers 14 residues. Trimming removed 1 base at V and 7 bases at J, with 15 bases between. Whole-study findings and limits: An analysis that was carried out later associated 15,000 to 20,000 TCR beta sequences with HLA alleles at 0.05 false discovery rate. When presence/absence was analysed, sequencing depth was taken to be roughly uniform across donors.

The sequence was obtained from a man in his forties in good health and CMV-seropositive. The J gene is TRBJ2-7, the V gene TRBV5-1; perhaps TRBD2 as D (6 bases). Material: PBMCs. As DNA, the CDR3 is TGCGCCAGCAGCTTGCCCGGGAGCGTAGGGGAGCAGTACTTC. Amino acids: CASSLPGSVGEQYF.